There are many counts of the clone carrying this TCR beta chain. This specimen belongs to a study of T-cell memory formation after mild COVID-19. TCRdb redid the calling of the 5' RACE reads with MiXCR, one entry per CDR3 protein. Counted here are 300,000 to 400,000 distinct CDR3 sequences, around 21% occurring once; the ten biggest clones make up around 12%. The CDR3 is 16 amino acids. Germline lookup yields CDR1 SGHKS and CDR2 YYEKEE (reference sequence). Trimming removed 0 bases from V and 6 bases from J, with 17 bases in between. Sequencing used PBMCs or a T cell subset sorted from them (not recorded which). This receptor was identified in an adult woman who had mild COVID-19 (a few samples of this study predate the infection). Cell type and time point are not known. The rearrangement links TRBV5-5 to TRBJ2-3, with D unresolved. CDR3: CASSLAGGSTGDTQYF. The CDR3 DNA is TGTGCCAGCAGCTTGGCCGGTGGTAGTACCGGGGATACGCAGTATTTT.